The 22 T cell receptor beta chains below were found in one sample sequenced in a study of T cells in Graves' hyperthyroidism and ophthalmopathy. RNA transcripts served as the template for amplifying TCR beta CDR3 regions. Initially, a first-round RT-PCR of the TCR CDR3 employed the HTBI primer set. TCRdb re-called the multiplex PCR reads with MiXCR, one entry per CDR3 protein. This sample has approximately 370,000 distinct CDR3 sequences; 17% occur once, and the top ten carry roughly a third. The sequencing input was blood. These receptors came from a woman in her thirties with Graves' hyperthyroidism that later progressed to Graves' ophthalmopathy.

The sample holds many counts of this clonotype. The chain employs TRBV28 and TRBJ1-1, with TRBD1 matching 8 bases. This CDR3 contains 13 residues. Germline CDR1 is MDHEN and CDR2 is SYDVKM. The J segment lost 5 bases and the V segment lost 6 bases, leaving 5 bases of the junction unmatched. CDR3 protein: CASRDRGGTEAFF. The CDR3 coding sequence is TGTGCCAGCAGAGACAGGGGTGGGACTGAAGCTTTCTTT.

This clonotype showed up just a few times. V is TRBV12-3 or TRBV12-4 and J is TRBJ1-5; 8 bases line up with TRBD1. The CDR3 runs 15 residues. J lost 7 bases, V lost 9 bases, and 14 bases had no gene match. The CDR3 nucleotides are TGTGCCAGAAGGGACAGGCAAAGCCGTTGCCAGCCCCAGCATTTT. This codes for CARRDRQSRCQPQHF.

V gene TRBV30 combines with J gene TRBJ2-1, with D maybe TRBD2 (6 bases). V lost 3 bases and J 5 bases, leaving 11 bases between the germline ends. The CDR3 loop spans 13 amino acids. The germline V gene encodes CDR1 GTSNPN and CDR2 SVGIG (reference sequence). The DNA of the CDR3 is TGTGCCTGGAGCGCCCCGGGGGACAATGAGCAGTTCTTC. Its translation: CAWSAPGDNEQFF.

The table lists this clonotype with many counts. J is TRBJ2-7 and V is TRBV28; tentatively, D is TRBD1 (5 bases). V gave up 6 bases and J gave up 7 bases, with 19 bases separating them. Germline V gene lookup returns CDR1 MDHEN and CDR2 SYDVKM. This CDR3 has 14 amino acids. The CDR3 nucleotides are TGTGCCAGCAGGACTGACAGAGACCCAGGGGAGCAGTACTTC. This translates into CASRTDRDPGEQYF.

The table lists this clonotype with a few counts. V gene TRBV3-1 combines with J gene TRBJ2-1; D possibly corresponds to TRBD2 (7 bases). Deletions cut 1 base from V and 7 bases from J, with 17 bases between. This CDR3 region has 16 residues. Per the germline V gene, CDR1 is LGHDT and CDR2 is YNNKEL (reference sequence). CDR3 region: CASSQVVGGPVNEQFF. CDR3 in DNA: TGTGCCAGCAGCCAAGTGGTCGGGGGGCCAGTAAATGAGCAGTTCTTC.

This clonotype was picked up many times. This chain joins TRBV20-1 and TRBJ2-5; no reliable D call. V lost 0 bases and J lost 7, with 12 bases in between. Looked up from germline, CDR1 is DFQATT and CDR2 is SNEGSKA (reference sequence). CDR3 length: 13 residues. CDR3 loop: CSARDQGFGTQYF. In DNA, the CDR3 is TGCAGTGCTAGAGATCAAGGATTTGGGACCCAGTACTTC.

Notes on this clonotype: This sequence may be a read error, since a much larger clone differs from it by one base. Without the conserved terminal phenylalanine or tryptophan, this CDR3 likely stems from a read error. The chain couples TRBV10-2 to TRBJ1-1; D is ambiguous. Trimming pared 9 bases from V and 3 bases from J, leaving 14 bases between. Germline CDR1 reads WSHSY; CDR2 reads SAAADI. There are 13 residues in the CDR3. The CDR3 nucleotides are TGCGCCAGTGGAGGGTTCTCGGACACTGAAGCTTTCTCT. It codes for CASGGFSDTEAFS.

This chain joins TRBV7-9 and TRBJ2-3; TRBD1 might be the D (6 bases). This CDR3 comprises 15 residues. The V gene lost 5 bases and the J gene lost 4 bases, with 16 bases spanning the gap. CDR1 is SEHNR and CDR2 is FQNEAQ in the germline V gene (reference sequence). The CDR3, as DNA: TGTGCCAGCAGCCCAGGGGCAGGGGTGGCAGATACGCAGTATTTT. Translated, it gives CASSPGAGVADTQYF.

V is TRBV5-5 and J is TRBJ1-4; no definite D call. Germline CDR1 and CDR2: SGHKS and YYEKEE (reference sequence). The CDR3 is 14 amino acids. Trimming took off 0 bases at V and 6 bases at J, with 9 bases between the two ends. The CDR3 spells CASSLEGIDEKLFF. CDR3 DNA: TGTGCCAGCAGCTTGGAGGGTATCGATGAAAAACTGTTTTTT.

CDR3 protein: CSAPDRVGQPQHF. The CDR3 nucleotides read TGCAGTGCCCCGGACAGGGTGGGTCAGCCCCAGCATTTT. V usage is TRBV20-1 and J usage is TRBJ1-5; 8 bases match TRBD1. Germline CDR1 reads DFQATT; CDR2 reads SNEGSKA (reference sequence). The CDR3 sequence is 13 residues long. With V trimmed by 6 bases and J by 6 bases, 7 bases remained unmatched.

This clonotype was detected ten times or more. The gene calls are TRBV7-9 and TRBJ1-2, with no clear D. The V gene's germline CDR1 is SEHNR and CDR2 FQNEAQ (reference sequence). The ends were cut back, 7 bases at V and 4 bases at J, with 13 bases in the middle. CDR3 length: 13 amino acids. This CDR3 is CASTVGPAYGYTF. In DNA, the CDR3 is TGTGCCAGCACGGTCGGCCCCGCCTATGGCTACACCTTC.

This clonotype was found many times. This chain links TRBV5-1 with TRBJ1-1; 9 bases are shared with TRBD1. Trimming removed 2 bases from V and 8 bases from J; junction bases left unmatched: 13. Germline CDR1 is SGHRS and CDR2 is YFSETQ. CDR3 size: 16 residues. CDR3 amino acids: CASSFRGQGKAQEAFF. In DNA, the CDR3 is TGCGCCAGCAGCTTCAGGGGACAGGGAAAAGCCCAAGAAGCTTTCTTT.

In its sample, this clonotype was seen many times. V is TRBV25-1 and J is TRBJ2-3; 7 nucleotides align to TRBD2. Germline V gene sequence: CDR1 MGHDK, CDR2 SYGVNS. J lost 6 bases, V lost 1 base, and 19 bases had no gene match. The CDR3 has 19 amino acids. The CDR3 nucleotides are TGTGCCAGCAGTGAATCTGATAATATGCGGCGGGAGATACGGGATACGCAGTATTTT. This codes for CASSESDNMRREIRDTQYF.

This chain joins TRBV25-1 and TRBJ2-1; D ambiguous. V was cut by 8 bases and J by 6 bases, with 5 bases left in between. Germline V gene sequence: CDR1 MGHDK, CDR2 SYGVNS. The CDR3 is made up of 10 amino acids. DNA of the CDR3: TGTGCCAGCGACGGCAATGAGCAGTTCTTC. It encodes CASDGNEQFF. Full variable domain (rest looked up from reference TRBV25-1 and TRBJ2-1): EADIYQTPRYLVIGTGKKITLECSQTMGHDKMYWYQQDPGMELHLIHYSYGVNSTEKGDLSSESTVSRIRTEHFPLTLESARPSHTSQYLCASDGNEQFFGPGTRLTVL.

This clonotype was seen repeatedly, ten times or more. The genes are TRBV27 and TRBJ2-1; 12 bases agree with TRBD2. Germline lookup yields CDR1 MNHEY and CDR2 SMNVEV (reference sequence). V shed 4 bases and J 1 base; nucleotides not matched to a gene: 8. The CDR3 sequence is 18 residues long. The CDR3: CASSSWTSGTSSYNEQFF. The CDR3 DNA reads as TGTGCCAGCAGTTCGTGGACTAGCGGGACGAGTTCCTACAATGAGCAGTTCTTC.

This clonotype was detected ten times or more. This sequence joins TRBV11-2 and TRBJ1-4; maybe TRBD1 (5 bases). The V end lost 5 bases, the J end lost 6 bases, and 19 bases lay between the germline ends. The CDR3 is 16 residues long. From germline, CDR1 is SGHAT and CDR2 FQNNGV. The chain's CDR3 is CASSPSGQEAYEKLFF. The CDR3 nucleotides are TGTGCCAGCAGCCCATCAGGGCAGGAAGCTTATGAAAAACTGTTTTTT.

This clonotype showed up many times. The rearrangement uses TRBV27 and TRBJ1-2, with TRBD1 matching over 8 bases. J was trimmed by 7 bases and V by 6 bases; bases with no gene match: 13. The CDR3 totals 15 residues. In germline, CDR1 is MNHEY, CDR2 SMNVEV (reference sequence). This CDR3 is CASRDLKQGARGYTF. CDR3 sequence (DNA): TGTGCCAGCAGAGACTTAAAGCAGGGGGCGCGTGGCTACACCTTC.

J is TRBJ2-1 and V is TRBV5-1; possible D gene TRBD1, 6 bases. V was pared by 0 bases and J by 5 bases, with 9 bases between. Germline loops: CDR1 SGHRS, CDR2 YFSETQ. This CDR3 region has 14 residues. This chain's CDR3 is CASSLEGQDNEQFF. CDR3 DNA sequence: TGCGCCAGCAGCTTGGAGGGACAAGACAATGAGCAGTTCTTC. The complete variable domain, with remaining parts taken from reference TRBV5-1 and TRBJ2-1, reads KAGVTQTPRYLIKTRGQQVTLSCSPISGHRSVSWYQQTPGQGLQFLFEYFSETQRNKGNFPGRFSGRQFSNSRSEMNVSTLELGDSALYLCASSLEGQDNEQFFGPGTRLTVL.

A few counts support this clonotype. The gene calls are TRBV14 and TRBJ1-5; D gene ambiguous. The ends were cut back, 0 bases at V and 4 bases at J, with 13 bases in the middle. The CDR3 covers 16 residues. The germline V gene encodes CDR1 SGHDN and CDR2 FVKESK. The CDR3 DNA is TGTGCCAGCAGCCAAGAAGGCAGACTATATAATCAGCCCCAGCATTTT. It is translated as CASSQEGRLYNQPQHF.

The chain combines TRBV12-3 or TRBV12-4 with TRBJ2-3; 9 nucleotides match TRBD2. The ends lost 7 bases at V and 5 bases at J; junction bases unmatched: 7. The CDR3 extends over 14 amino acids. CDR3 nucleotides: TGTGCCAGCAAGGCTAGCGGGACGGTAGATACGCAGTATTTT. Protein sequence: CASKASGTVDTQYF.

This clonotype showed up many times. This chain joins TRBV3-1 and TRBJ2-3; D might be TRBD1 (5 bases). Germline lookup yields CDR1 LGHDT and CDR2 YNNKEL (reference sequence). The CDR3 contains 15 residues. V lost 3 bases and J 0 bases, leaving 10 bases between the germline ends. CDR3 protein: CASSHGAESTDTQYF. Written as DNA, the CDR3 is TGTGCCAGCAGCCATGGGGCCGAGAGCACAGATACGCAGTATTTT.

The V call is TRBV2, the J call TRBJ2-1, with 8 nucleotides matching TRBD2. The CDR3 is 14 amino acids. From germline, CDR1 is SNHLY and CDR2 FYNNEI. The ends lost 6 bases at V and 6 bases at J; junction bases unmatched: 7. The CDR3 region is CASSGTRFINEQFF. The CDR3 DNA sequence: TGTGCCAGCAGCGGGACTAGGTTCATCAATGAGCAGTTCTTC.